The present T cell receptor beta chain was sequenced within a study of T cells in Graves' hyperthyroidism and ophthalmopathy. This clonotype has a handful of counts. Amplification targeted TCR beta CDR3 regions from RNA transcripts. A set of HTBI primers served as the primers for a first-round RT-PCR of the TCR CDR3. MiXCR, applied by TCRdb to the multiplex PCR reads, yields one record per CDR3 protein. In the table there are roughly 500,000 distinct CDR3 sequences, around 13% of which are singletons. The CDR3 runs 11 residues. In germline, CDR1 is SEHNR, CDR2 FQNEAQ (reference sequence). Trimming shortened V by 5 bases and J by 6 bases, and 8 bases separated the two germline ends. With a duration under 2 months, the hyperthyroidism was newly diagnosed in patients aged 18 to 65.

Sequences were obtained from blood. V and J are TRBV7-9 and TRBJ2-7; D call uncertain. This TCR derives from a woman in her thirties with Graves' hyperthyroidism that later progressed to Graves' ophthalmopathy. The CDR3 sequence: CASSPAIEQYF. The DNA for the CDR3 is TGTGCCAGCAGCCCGGCAATCGAGCAGTACTTC.